This T cell receptor (beta chain) was sequenced in a study of blood T cell repertoires in COVID-19. Looking at the study overall: Sources were T cells, B-cell-depleted T cells, or PBMCs; the material itself was cDNA or gDNA.

Profiling relied on immunoSEQ multiplex PCR, and the TCRdb table lists in-frame clones only, not all of them. The sample shows 150,000 to 200,000 clones, under 90% of them seen only once. Germline V gene sequence: CDR1 KGHDR, CDR2 SFDVKD. Trimming took off 0 bases at V and 7 bases at J, with 8 bases between the two ends. This CDR3 comprises 14 residues. V and J are TRBV24-1 and TRBJ2-2; no firm D call. The source is an elderly woman with acute or convalescent COVID-19. Sequencing was carried out using peripheral blood. The CDR3 loop reads CATSDLEVRGELFF. The CDR3 DNA reads TGTGCCACCAGTGATTTGGAGGTGCGCGGGGAGCTGTTTTTT.